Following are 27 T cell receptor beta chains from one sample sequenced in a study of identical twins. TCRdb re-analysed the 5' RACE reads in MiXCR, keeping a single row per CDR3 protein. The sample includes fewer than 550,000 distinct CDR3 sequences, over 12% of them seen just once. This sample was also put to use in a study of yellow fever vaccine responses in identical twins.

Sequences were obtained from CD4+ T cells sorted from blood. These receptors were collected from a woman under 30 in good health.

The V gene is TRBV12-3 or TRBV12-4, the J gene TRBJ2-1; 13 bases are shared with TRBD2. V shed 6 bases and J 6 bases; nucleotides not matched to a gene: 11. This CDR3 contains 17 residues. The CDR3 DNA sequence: TGTGCCAGCAGCCGGACTAGCGGGAGACCGTCCGCCAATGAGCAGTTCTTC. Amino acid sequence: CASSRTSGRPSANEQFF.

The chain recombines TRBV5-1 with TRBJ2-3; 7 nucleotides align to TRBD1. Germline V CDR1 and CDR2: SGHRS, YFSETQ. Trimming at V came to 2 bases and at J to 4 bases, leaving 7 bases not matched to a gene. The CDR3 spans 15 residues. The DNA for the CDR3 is TGCGCCAGCAGCTTACAGGGGTCCCTCCCAGATACGCAGTATTTT. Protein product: CASSLQGSLPDTQYF.

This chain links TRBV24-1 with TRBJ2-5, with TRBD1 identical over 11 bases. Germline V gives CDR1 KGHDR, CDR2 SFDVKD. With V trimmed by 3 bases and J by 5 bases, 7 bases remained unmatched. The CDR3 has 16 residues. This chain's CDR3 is CATSDKGQGELETQYF. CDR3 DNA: TGTGCCACCAGTGATAAGGGACAGGGGGAGTTGGAGACCCAGTACTTC.

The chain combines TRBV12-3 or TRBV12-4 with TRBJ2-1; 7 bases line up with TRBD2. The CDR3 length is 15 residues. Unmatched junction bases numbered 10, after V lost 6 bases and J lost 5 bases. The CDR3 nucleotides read TGTGCCAGCAGCAAAAGCGGGACTGTGAACAATGAGCAGTTCTTC. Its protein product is CASSKSGTVNNEQFF.

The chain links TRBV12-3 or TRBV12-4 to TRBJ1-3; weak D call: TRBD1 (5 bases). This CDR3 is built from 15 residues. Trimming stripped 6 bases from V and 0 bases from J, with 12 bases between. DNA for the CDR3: TGTGCCAGCAGAGGAGGGACCGCCTCTGGAAACACCATATATTTT. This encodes CASRGGTASGNTIYF.

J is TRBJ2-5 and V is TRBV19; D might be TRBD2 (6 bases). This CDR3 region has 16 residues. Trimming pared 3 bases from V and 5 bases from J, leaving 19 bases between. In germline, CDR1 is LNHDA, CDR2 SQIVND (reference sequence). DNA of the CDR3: TGTGCCAGTAGTATGGACTCCGGGGGACTCCGGGAGACCCAGTACTTC. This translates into CASSMDSGGLRETQYF.

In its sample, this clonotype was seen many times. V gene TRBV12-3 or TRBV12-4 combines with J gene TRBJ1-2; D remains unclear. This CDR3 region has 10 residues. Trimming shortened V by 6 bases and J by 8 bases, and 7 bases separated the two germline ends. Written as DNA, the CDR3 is TGTGCCAGCAGCCCGGGGGGCTACACCTTC. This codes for CASSPGGYTF.

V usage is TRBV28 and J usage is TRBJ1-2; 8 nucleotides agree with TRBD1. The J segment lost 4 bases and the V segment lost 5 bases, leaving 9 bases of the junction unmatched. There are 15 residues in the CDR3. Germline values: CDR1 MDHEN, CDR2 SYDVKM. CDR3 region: CASSLSGTGVYGYTF. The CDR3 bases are TGTGCCAGCAGTCTCAGTGGGACAGGCGTCTATGGCTACACCTTC.

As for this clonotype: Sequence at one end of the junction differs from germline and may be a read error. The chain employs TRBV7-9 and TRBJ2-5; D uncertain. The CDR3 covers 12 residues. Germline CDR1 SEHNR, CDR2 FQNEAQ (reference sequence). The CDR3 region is CASSYIGEAQYF. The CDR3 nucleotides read TGTGCCAGCAGTTATATAGGAGAGGCCCAGTACTTC.

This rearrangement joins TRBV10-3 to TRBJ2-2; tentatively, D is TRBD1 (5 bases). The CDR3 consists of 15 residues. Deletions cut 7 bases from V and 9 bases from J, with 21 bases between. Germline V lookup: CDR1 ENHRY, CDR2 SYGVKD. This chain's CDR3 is CAITPGETQGRELFF. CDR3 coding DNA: TGTGCCATCACTCCCGGTGAGACCCAGGGCCGGGAGCTGTTTTTT.

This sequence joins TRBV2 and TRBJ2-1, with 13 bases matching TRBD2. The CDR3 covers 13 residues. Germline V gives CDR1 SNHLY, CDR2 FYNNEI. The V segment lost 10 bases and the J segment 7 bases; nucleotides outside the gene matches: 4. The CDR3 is CANGTSGENEQFF. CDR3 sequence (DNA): TGTGCCAACGGGACTAGCGGGGAAAATGAGCAGTTCTTC.

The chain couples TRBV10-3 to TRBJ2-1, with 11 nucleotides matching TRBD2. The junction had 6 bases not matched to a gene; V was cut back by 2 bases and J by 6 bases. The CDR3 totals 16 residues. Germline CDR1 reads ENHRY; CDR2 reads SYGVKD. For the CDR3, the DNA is TGTGCCATCAGTGAGAAACCCGGGACTAGCGGCAATGAGCAGTTCTTC. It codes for CAISEKPGTSGNEQFF.

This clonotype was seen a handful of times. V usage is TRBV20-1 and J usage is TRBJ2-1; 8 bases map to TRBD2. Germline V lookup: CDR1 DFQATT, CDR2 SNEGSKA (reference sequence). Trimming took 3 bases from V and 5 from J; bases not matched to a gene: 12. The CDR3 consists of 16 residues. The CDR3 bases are TGCAGTGCTAGGCCCTCTCCGGGACTAGGGAACAATGAGCAGTTCTTC. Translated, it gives CSARPSPGLGNNEQFF.

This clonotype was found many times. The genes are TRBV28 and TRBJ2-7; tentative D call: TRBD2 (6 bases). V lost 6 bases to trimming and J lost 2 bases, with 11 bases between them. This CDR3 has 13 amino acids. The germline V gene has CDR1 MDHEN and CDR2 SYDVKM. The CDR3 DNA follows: TGTGCCAGCAGGGTGGGGGGACCCTACGAGCAGTACTTC. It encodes CASRVGGPYEQYF. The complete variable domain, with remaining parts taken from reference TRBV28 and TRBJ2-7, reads DVKVTQSSRYLVKRTGEKVFLECVQDMDHENMFWYRQDPGLGLRLIYFSYDVKMKEKGDIPEGYSVSREKKERFSLILESASTNQTSMYLCASRVGGPYEQYFGPGTRLTVT.

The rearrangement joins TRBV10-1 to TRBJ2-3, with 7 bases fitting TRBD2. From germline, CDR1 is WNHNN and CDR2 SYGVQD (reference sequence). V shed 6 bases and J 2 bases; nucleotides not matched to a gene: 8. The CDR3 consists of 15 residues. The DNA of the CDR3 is TGCGCCAGCAGCGGAGCGGGATCGGTCACAGATACGCAGTATTTT. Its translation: CASSGAGSVTDTQYF.

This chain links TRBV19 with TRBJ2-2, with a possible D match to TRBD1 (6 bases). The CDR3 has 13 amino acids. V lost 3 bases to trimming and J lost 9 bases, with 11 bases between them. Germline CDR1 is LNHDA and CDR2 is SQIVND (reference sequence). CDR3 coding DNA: TGTGCCAGTAGTATCGCACAGGGAAGGGAGCTGTTTTTT. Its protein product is CASSIAQGRELFF.

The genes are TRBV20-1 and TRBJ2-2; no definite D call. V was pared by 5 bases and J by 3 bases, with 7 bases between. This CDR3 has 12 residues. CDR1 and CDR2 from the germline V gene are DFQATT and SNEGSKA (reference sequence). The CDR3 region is CSAPRDTGELFF. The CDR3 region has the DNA TGCAGTGCTCCCCGGGACACCGGGGAGCTGTTTTTT.

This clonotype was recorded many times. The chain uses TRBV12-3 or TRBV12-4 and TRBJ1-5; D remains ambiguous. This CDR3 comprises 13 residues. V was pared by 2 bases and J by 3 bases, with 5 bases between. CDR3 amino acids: CASSLSNNQPQHF. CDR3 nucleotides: TGTGCCAGCAGTTTATCCAACAATCAGCCCCAGCATTTT.

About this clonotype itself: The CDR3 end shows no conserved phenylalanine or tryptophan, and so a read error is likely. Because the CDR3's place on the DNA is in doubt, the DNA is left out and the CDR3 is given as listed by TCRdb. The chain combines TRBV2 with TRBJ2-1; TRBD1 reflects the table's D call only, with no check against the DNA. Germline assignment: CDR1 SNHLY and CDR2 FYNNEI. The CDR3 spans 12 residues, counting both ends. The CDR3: CAKQYPGDDLAS.

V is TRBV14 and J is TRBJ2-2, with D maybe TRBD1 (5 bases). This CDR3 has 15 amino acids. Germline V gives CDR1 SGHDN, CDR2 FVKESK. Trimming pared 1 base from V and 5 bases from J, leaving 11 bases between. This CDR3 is CASSQVGLWTGELFF. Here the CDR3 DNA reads TGTGCCAGCAGCCAAGTGGGGCTATGGACCGGGGAGCTGTTTTTT.

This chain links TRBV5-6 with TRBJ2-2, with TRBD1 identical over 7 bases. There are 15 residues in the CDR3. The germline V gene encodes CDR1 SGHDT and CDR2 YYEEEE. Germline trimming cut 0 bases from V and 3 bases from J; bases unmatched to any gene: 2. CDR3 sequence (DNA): TGTGCCAGCAGCTTGGCGACAGGGTACACCGGGGAGCTGTTTTTT. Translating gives CASSLATGYTGELFF.

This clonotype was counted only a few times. Written as DNA, the CDR3 is TGTGCCAGCAGCCCATCCCCTGGGGATACGCAGTATTTT. Protein product: CASSPSPGDTQYF. The gene calls are TRBV3-1 and TRBJ2-3; D uncertain. The length of the CDR3 is 13 residues. V gave up 4 bases and J gave up 6 bases, with 11 bases separating them. In germline, CDR1 is LGHDT, CDR2 YNNKEL (reference sequence).

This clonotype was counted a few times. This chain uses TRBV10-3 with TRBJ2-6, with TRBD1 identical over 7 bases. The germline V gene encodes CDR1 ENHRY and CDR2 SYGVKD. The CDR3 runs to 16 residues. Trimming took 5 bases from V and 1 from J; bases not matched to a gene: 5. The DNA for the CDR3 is TGTGCCATCAGTACAGGGGCGGAGTCTGGGGCCAACGTCCTGACTTTC. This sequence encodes CAISTGAESGANVLTF.

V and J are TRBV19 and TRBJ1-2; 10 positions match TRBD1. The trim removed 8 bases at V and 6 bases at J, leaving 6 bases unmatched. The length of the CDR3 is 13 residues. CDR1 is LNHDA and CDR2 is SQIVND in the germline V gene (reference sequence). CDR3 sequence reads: CASRTGGGHGYTF. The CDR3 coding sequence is TGTGCCAGTCGGACAGGGGGAGGTCATGGCTACACCTTC.

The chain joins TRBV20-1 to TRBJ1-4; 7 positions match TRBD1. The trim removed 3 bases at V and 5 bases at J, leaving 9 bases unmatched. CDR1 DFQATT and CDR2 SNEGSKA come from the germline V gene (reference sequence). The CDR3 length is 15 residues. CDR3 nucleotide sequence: TGCAGTGCTAGTCCTACCGGGACAGCGAATGAAAAACTGTTTTTT. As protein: CSASPTGTANEKLFF.

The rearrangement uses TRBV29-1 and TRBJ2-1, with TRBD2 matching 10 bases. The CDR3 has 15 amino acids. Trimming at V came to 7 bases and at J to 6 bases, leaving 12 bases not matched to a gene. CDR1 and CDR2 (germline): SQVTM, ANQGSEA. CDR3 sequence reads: CSGVGSGGSGNEQFF. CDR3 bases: TGCAGCGGCGTGGGTAGCGGGGGGTCAGGCAATGAGCAGTTCTTC.

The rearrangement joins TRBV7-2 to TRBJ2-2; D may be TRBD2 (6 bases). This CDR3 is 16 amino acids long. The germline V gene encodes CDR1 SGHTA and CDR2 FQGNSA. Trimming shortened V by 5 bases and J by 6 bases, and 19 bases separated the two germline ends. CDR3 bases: TGTGCCAGCAGCCCACGCGGGACGGTCCAAGCCGGGGAGCTGTTTTTT. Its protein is CASSPRGTVQAGELFF.